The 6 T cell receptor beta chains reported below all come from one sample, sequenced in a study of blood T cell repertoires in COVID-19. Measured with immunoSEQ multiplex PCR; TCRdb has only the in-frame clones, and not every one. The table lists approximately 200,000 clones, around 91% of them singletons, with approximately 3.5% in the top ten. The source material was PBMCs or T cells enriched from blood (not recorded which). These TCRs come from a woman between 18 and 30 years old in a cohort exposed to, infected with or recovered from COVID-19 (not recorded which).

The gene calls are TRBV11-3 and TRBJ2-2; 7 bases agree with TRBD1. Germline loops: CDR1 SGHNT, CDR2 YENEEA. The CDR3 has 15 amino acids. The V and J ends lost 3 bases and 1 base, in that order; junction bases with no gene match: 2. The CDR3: CASSFGTVNTGELFF. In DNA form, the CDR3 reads TGTGCCAGCAGCTTTGGGACAGTGAACACCGGGGAGCTGTTTTTT.

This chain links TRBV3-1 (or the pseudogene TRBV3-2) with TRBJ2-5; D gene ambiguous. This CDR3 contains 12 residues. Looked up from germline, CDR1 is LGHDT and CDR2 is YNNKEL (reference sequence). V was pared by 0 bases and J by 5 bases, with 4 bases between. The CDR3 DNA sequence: TGTGCCAGCAGCCAAGACCCGGAGACCCAGTACTTC. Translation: CASSQDPETQYF.

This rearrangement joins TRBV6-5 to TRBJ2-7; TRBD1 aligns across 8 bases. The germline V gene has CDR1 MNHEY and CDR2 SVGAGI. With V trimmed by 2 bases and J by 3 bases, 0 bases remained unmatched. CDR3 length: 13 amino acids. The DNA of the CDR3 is TGTGCCAGCAGTTACGACAGGGGCTACGAGCAGTACTTC. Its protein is CASSYDRGYEQYF.

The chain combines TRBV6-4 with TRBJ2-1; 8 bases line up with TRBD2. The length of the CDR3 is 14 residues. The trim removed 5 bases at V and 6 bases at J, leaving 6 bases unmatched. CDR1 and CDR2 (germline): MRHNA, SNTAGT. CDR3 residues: CASSLAGSVNEQFF. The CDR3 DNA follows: TGTGCCAGCAGTTTAGCGGGGTCCGTCAATGAGCAGTTCTTC.

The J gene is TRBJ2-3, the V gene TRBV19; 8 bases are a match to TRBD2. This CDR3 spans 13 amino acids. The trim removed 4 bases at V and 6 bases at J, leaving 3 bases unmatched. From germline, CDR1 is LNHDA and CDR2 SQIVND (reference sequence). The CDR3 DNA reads TGTGCCAGTAGTAACGGGGGGGCCGATACGCAGTATTTT. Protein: CASSNGGADTQYF. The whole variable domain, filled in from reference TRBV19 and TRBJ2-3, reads DGGITQSPKYLFRKEGQNVTLSCEQNLNHDAMYWYRQDPGQGLRLIYYSQIVNDFQKGDIAEGYSVSREKKESFPLTVTSAQKNPTAFYLCASSNGGADTQYFGPGTRLTVL.

The CDR3 DNA reads TGTGCCAGCAGCTTGACCAGAACTGAAGCTTTCTTT. Its translation is CASSLTRTEAFF. This chain uses TRBV5-6 with TRBJ1-1; D call uncertain. V was shortened by 1 base and J by 5 bases, with 6 bases between the two germline ends. Germline CDR1 reads SGHDT; CDR2 reads YYEEEE. CDR3 length: 12 residues.